This T cell receptor beta chain stems from a study of shared clonotypes between healthy human individuals. Whole-study findings and limits: Clonotypes which were not shared had lower generation probabilities than clonotypes that all four donors shared.

Sorted-subset replicate PCR reactions contained about 200 ng DNA, corresponding to 29,000 or so T cell genomes. TCRdb's copy holds only in-frame clones and misses some; the assay was immunoSEQ multiplex PCR. This sample has hundreds of thousands of clones, with 95% to 97% found just once. Remarks on this clone: Its antigen remains unknown.

Trimming at V came to 5 bases and at J to 8 bases, leaving 14 bases not matched to a gene. The CDR3 totals 16 residues. Germline CDR1 and CDR2: SGHVS and FNYEAQ. Terminally differentiated effector memory CD45RA+ cells were left out of the naive CD8 fraction, which was CD45RO-negative and positively selected for CCR7. The gene calls are TRBV7-6 and TRBJ2-1; 8 bases are shared with TRBD2. The source of this sequence is a woman in her thirties in good health. The sequenced sample was naive CD8+ T cells sorted from blood. Written as DNA, the CDR3 is TGTGCCAGCAGCGCGAGCGGGGGCGGGAGATTCGATGAGCAGTTCTTC. This gives the protein CASSASGGGRFDEQFF.